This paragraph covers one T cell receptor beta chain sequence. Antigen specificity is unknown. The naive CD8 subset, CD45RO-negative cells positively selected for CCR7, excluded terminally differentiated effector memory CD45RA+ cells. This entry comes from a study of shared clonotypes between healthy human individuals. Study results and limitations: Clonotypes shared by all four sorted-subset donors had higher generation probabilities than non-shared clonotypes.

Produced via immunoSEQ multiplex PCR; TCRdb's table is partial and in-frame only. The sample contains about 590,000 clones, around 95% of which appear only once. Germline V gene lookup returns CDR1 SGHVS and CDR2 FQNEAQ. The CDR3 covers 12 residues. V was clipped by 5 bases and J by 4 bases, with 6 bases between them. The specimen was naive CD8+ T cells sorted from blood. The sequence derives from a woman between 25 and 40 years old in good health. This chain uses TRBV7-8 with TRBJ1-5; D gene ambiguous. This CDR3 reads CASSEVNQPQHF. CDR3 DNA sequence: TGTGCCAGCAGCGAGGTGAATCAGCCCCAGCATTTT.